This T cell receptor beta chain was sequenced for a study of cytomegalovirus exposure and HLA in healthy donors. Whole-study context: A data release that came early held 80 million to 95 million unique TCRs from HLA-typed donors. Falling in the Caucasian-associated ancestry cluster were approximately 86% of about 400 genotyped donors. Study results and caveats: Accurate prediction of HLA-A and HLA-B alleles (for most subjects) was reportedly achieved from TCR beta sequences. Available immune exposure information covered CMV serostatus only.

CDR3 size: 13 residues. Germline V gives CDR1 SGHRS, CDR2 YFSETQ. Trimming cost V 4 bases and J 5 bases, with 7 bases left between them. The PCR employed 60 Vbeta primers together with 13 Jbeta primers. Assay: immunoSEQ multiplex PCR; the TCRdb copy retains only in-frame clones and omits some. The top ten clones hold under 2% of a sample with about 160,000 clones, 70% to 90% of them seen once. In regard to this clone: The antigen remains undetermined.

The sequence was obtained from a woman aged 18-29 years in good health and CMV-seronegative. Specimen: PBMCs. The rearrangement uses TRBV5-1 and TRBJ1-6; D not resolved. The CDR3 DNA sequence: TGCGCCAGCAGCATGTCCGATAATTCACCCCTCCACTTT. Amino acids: CASSMSDNSPLHF.